A selection of T cell receptor beta chains follows, all from one sample in a study of blood T cell repertoires in COVID-19. Here immunoSEQ multiplex PCR was the method, and the copy in TCRdb shows in-frame clones only, minus some. This table has 300,000 to 450,000 clones, roughly 80% appearing once. The sequenced sample consisted of peripheral blood. Every receptor here comes from a human donor with acute or convalescent COVID-19. The donor label of this sample is uncertain. CDR3s leave out the opening cysteine and the closing phenylalanine or tryptophan. A D gene is named only where the DNA matches it firmly.

V,D,CDR3
TRBV3-1/TRBV3-2,NA,ASIPGGGLETQY
TRBV6-5,TRBD2,ASSYRGGGFYEQY
TRBV3-1/TRBV3-2,TRBD1,ASSQYRDRSQTGELF
TRBV11-2,NA,ASSLDGELGDFSGANVLT
TRBV14,TRBD1,ASSSYRGQGNTEAF
TRBV30,NA,AWSHQGNQPQH
TRBV7-8,TRBD2,ASRARVWGGTSTDTQY
TRBV5-1,TRBD1,ASSKDRVGEQY
TRBV2,TRBD1,ASSGRDREADTQY
TRBV30,TRBD2,AWSVEGLASDTQY
TRBV10-1,NA,ASSESPGAGGELF
TRBV9,TRBD2,ASSVGPTSGPSVYTQY
TRBV27,NA,ASKRADLNTEAF
TRBV7-9,NA,ASSLLDRSTDTQY
TRBV29-1,NA,SVEVRGFRGGINNEQF
TRBV29-1,NA,SAATLVVDEQY
TRBV11-2,NA,ASSLDLTRT
TRBV4-1,NA,ASSQEPPQWGEYRGYT
TRBV7-9,TRBD1,ASSSAGGRNPGGYT
TRBV16,TRBD1,ASSLDRGSTEAF
TRBV19,NA,ASRAEFATNEKLF
TRBV11-2,TRBD2,ASSRGGSGGYTDTQY
TRBV7-9,NA,ASSPDGAAWLTGAF
TRBV7-2,TRBD2,ASSLFLTSGIGIYEQY
TRBV7-2,TRBD1,ASTLDRGNTGELF
TRBV2,TRBD2,ASSGYLAGGRGDTQY
TRBV11-1,TRBD1,ASSLTTGAAGNTIY
TRBV21-1,NA,ASSTSGLTKNIQY
TRBV18,NA,ASSPSQGTEAF
TRBV30,TRBD2,ASRTSGTYEQY
TRBV28,NA,ASRSGWYTEAF